The next 18 T cell receptor beta chains were all read from a single sample in a study of blood T cells in healthy people across ages. A J-beta primer mix and a sample-barcoded 5' primer were used in a second PCR of about 7 to 12 cycles. One entry per CDR3 protein results from TCRdb running MiXCR on the 5' RACE reads. This table holds 980,000 or so distinct CDR3 sequences, 45% to 50% found once. Sequenced sample: blood. The receptors were gathered from a man aged 30 to 45 in good health.

This clonotype occurred a few times. This chain uses TRBV7-9 with TRBJ1-2, with D hard to call. This CDR3 is built from 11 residues. Germline CDR1 and CDR2: SEHNR and FQNEAQ (reference sequence). V lost 5 bases and J lost 8, with 9 bases in between. CDR3 sequence: CASSPGRGYTF. The CDR3 nucleotides are TGTGCCAGCAGCCCCGGGAGAGGCTACACCTTC.

In this sample, this clonotype turned up a few times. V is TRBV20-1 and J is TRBJ1-1; possible D gene TRBD1, 6 bases. Trimming removed 5 bases from V and 0 bases from J, with 16 bases in between. The germline CDR1 and CDR2 sequences are DFQATT and SNEGSKA (reference sequence). The length of the CDR3 is 15 residues. The CDR3 bases are TGCAGTGCTCATACAGGGAAAAAAATGAACACTGAAGCTTTCTTT. As protein: CSAHTGKKMNTEAFF.

The chain employs TRBV27 and TRBJ1-2, with a possible D match to TRBD1 (6 bases). V shed 5 bases and J shed 8 bases, with 15 bases lying between them. From germline, CDR1 is MNHEY and CDR2 SMNVEV (reference sequence). This CDR3 has 13 residues. CDR3 loop: CASSLTGTDGYTF. DNA for the CDR3: TGTGCCAGCAGTCTCACAGGGACCGACGGCTACACCTTC.

In its sample, this clonotype was seen a few times. The rearrangement joins TRBV7-9 to TRBJ2-3, with no clear D. The CDR3 extends over 12 amino acids. V lost 1 base and J lost 8, with 7 bases in between. Looked up from germline, CDR1 is SEHNR and CDR2 is FQNEAQ (reference sequence). This CDR3 is CASSLVLGTQYF. The CDR3 region has the DNA TGTGCCAGCAGCTTAGTTTTAGGTACGCAGTATTTT.

The chain couples TRBV15 to TRBJ2-1; 10 bases are shared with TRBD2. V was clipped by 6 bases and J by 8 bases; unmatched bases: 10. The CDR3 extends over 15 amino acids. The germline V gene has CDR1 LNHNV and CDR2 YYDKDF (reference sequence). The CDR3 DNA reads TGTGCCACCAGTACCGGGACTAGCGAGGTTTATGAGCAGTTCTTC. Its translation: CATSTGTSEVYEQFF.

There are a few counts of this clonotype. V and J are TRBV10-3 and TRBJ2-3, with D hard to call. Germline CDR1 reads ENHRY; CDR2 reads SYGVKD. The germline V and J ends were trimmed by 10 bases and 4 bases, with 15 bases remaining between them. This CDR3 region has 13 residues. The CDR3 DNA reads TGTGCCACCTTTCAGCCTCCGCCAGATACGCAGTATTTT. It encodes CATFQPPPDTQYF.

The sample holds a few counts of this clonotype. The chain couples TRBV9 to TRBJ2-6; D not resolved. CDR1 is SGDLS, CDR2 YYNGEE, per germline. This CDR3 has 15 residues. V lost 4 bases, J lost 2 bases, and 10 bases lay in between. CDR3: CASSPRAPGANVLTF. As DNA, the CDR3 is TGTGCCAGCAGCCCCCGTGCTCCTGGGGCCAACGTCCTGACTTTC.

As regards this clonotype: Just one base apart from a much larger clone, this may be a read error. This chain links TRBV4-2 with TRBJ2-1; D unresolved. Germline CDR1 and CDR2: LGHNA and YNFKEQ. This CDR3 is built from 15 residues. Here the CDR3 reads CAGSQGESSYNEQFF. The CDR3 DNA follows: TGTGCCGGCAGCCAAGGAGAGAGCTCCTACAATGAGCAGTTCTTC.

The V call is TRBV3-1, the J call TRBJ2-3; tentative D call: TRBD2 (6 bases). V lost 0 bases and J lost 6, with 10 bases in between. This CDR3 spans 14 amino acids. Germline V gene data show CDR1 as LGHDT and CDR2 as YNNKEL (reference sequence). The CDR3 here is CASSQDPSADTQYF. The CDR3 coding sequence is TGTGCCAGCAGCCAAGATCCTAGCGCGGATACGCAGTATTTT.

The chain carries TRBV4-1 and TRBJ1-4; maybe TRBD1 (5 bases). This CDR3 contains 14 residues. V was cut by 2 bases and J by 8 bases, with 12 bases left in between. Germline V gives CDR1 MGHRA, CDR2 YSYEKL. CDR3 sequence (DNA): TGCGCCAGCAGCCAAAGTGGGACGATCGAAAAACTGTTTTTT. This translates into CASSQSGTIEKLFF.

The rearrangement joins TRBV6-6 to TRBJ2-1; no reliable D call. CDR1 MNHNY and CDR2 SVGAGI come from the germline V gene (reference sequence). The CDR3 has 12 residues. The V gene lost 2 bases and the J gene lost 7 bases, with 6 bases spanning the gap. The CDR3 DNA sequence: TGTGCCAGCAGTTACGGGGAAAATGAGCAGTTCTTC. The encoded protein is CASSYGENEQFF.

Note on this clonotype: The CDR3 carries no conserved terminal phenylalanine or tryptophan, so it likely arises from a read error. V usage is TRBV10-3 and J usage is TRBJ2-5; 9 bases agree with TRBD1. CDR1 and CDR2 from the germline V gene are ENHRY and SYGVKD. The V and J ends lost 2 bases and 4 bases, in that order; junction bases with no gene match: 8. The CDR3 is 16 residues long. The CDR3 DNA follows: TGTGCCATCAGTGAGCCCCAGGACAGGGGACGAGAGACCCAGTACCTC. It yields the protein CAISEPQDRGRETQYL.

The sample holds a few counts of this clonotype. The rearrangement joins TRBV2 to TRBJ1-2, with no clear D. The CDR3 contains 13 residues. Trimming stripped 3 bases from V and 5 bases from J, with 10 bases between. CDR1 and CDR2 from the germline V gene are SNHLY and FYNNEI. The CDR3 nucleotides are TGTGCCAGCAGTGACGGCCAGAGATATGGCTACACCTTC. Encoded protein: CASSDGQRYGYTF.

CDR3 coding DNA: TGCAGTGCTGTAGACCCGAGCTCCTACAATGAGCAGTACTTC. This codes for CSAVDPSSYNEQYF. The V and J genes are TRBV20-1 and TRBJ2-1, with D unclear. The better agreement between TRBJ2-7 and the DNA end casts doubt on the J call. CDR3 length: 14 residues. Germline V gene lookup returns CDR1 DFQATT and CDR2 SNEGSKA (reference sequence).

This clonotype has only a few counts. The genes are TRBV5-1 and TRBJ2-4; perhaps TRBD2 as D (5 bases). Per the germline V gene, CDR1 is SGHRS and CDR2 is YFSETQ. Between the trimmed V and J ends, which lost 4 bases and 5 bases, there was a span of 10 bases. The CDR3 runs to 13 residues. CDR3 coding DNA: TGCGCCAGCAGCATGGACTCTGAAAACATTCAGTACTTC. Residues: CASSMDSENIQYF.

The rearrangement links TRBV6-1 to TRBJ1-5, with a tentative D call TRBD1 (5 bases). Germline CDR1 MNHNS, CDR2 SASEGT. CDR3 length: 13 amino acids. Trimming cost V 6 bases and J 4 bases, with 10 bases left between them. The CDR3 here is CASRRGENQPQHF. The CDR3 DNA sequence: TGTGCCAGCAGGCGGGGGGAAAATCAGCCCCAGCATTTT.

A note on this clonotype: This may stem from a read error, because a much larger clone lies one nucleotide away. The V call is TRBV20-1, the J call TRBJ2-1; D possibly corresponds to TRBD1 (5 bases). TRBJ2-7 explains the end of the DNA better; the J call may be wrong. The CDR3 sequence is 14 residues long. CDR1 is DFQATT and CDR2 is SNEGSKA in the germline V gene (reference sequence). The CDR3 nucleotides are TGCAGTGCTAGGCATACAGGTACCTACAATGAGCAGTACTTC. Translating it yields CSARHTGTYNEQYF.

The chain's CDR3 is CASSLTQTQYF. Here the CDR3 DNA reads TGTGCCAGCAGTTTAACACAGACCCAGTACTTC. The V gene is TRBV12-3 or TRBV12-4, the J gene TRBJ2-7; D gene uncertain. The J call is doubtful: the DNA matches TRBJ2-5 better. The CDR3 contains 11 residues.